This T cell receptor beta chain was recorded in a study of blood T cell repertoires in COVID-19. In the study overall: Spain, Italy and the United States supplied samples that represented acute and convalescent COVID-19. T cells, B-cell-depleted T cells, or PBMCs supplied cDNA or gDNA.

Germline lookup yields CDR1 MDHEN and CDR2 SYDVKM. The CDR3 extends over 19 amino acids. The J segment lost 6 bases and the V segment lost 3 bases, leaving 15 bases of the junction unmatched. Authors' methods: How many nucleated cells were present was estimated from reference gene primer amplification. Sequencing used immunoSEQ multiplex PCR; TCRdb keeps in-frame clones, though not all of them. That table furnishes V, J and clone size, whereas the DNA furnished D and trimming. This table has 150,000 to 200,000 clones, roughly 85% appearing once. This clonotype originated in a human donor with acute or convalescent COVID-19. The donor label of this sample is uncertain. V usage is TRBV28 and J usage is TRBJ2-3; TRBD2 agrees at 13 bases. What was sequenced was peripheral blood. The CDR3 DNA reads as TGTGCCAGCAGTTTGAATTACGGACTAGCGGGGGCCTACCGTGATACGCAGTATTTT. As protein: CASSLNYGLAGAYRDTQYF.